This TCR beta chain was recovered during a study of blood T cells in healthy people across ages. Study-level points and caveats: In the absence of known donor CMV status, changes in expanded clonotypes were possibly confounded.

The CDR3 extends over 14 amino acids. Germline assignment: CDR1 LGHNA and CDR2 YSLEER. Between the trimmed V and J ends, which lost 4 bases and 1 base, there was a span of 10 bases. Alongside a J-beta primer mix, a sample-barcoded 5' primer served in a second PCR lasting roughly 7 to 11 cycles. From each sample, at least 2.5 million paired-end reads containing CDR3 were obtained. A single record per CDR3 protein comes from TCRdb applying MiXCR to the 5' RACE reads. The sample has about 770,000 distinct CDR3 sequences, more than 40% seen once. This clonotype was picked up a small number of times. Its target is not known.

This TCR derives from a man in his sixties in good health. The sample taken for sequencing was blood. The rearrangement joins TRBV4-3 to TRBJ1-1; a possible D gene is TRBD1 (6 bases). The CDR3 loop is CASSPGAGNTEAFF. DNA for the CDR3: TGCGCCAGCAGCCCGGGGGCAGGGAACACTGAAGCTTTCTTT.